The sequence of this T cell receptor (beta chain) was determined in a study of T cell responses to AZD1222 COVID-19 vaccine. Findings and limits, study-wide: Researchers report vaccine-associated CD4 TCRs spanning spike, with dominance at 160-218 and 743-854. The breadth and depth of Spike-specific TCRs increased once two AZD1222 doses had been given. Repertoire collection took place solely once the T cell response had peaked.

A few counts support this clone. What it binds is not known. The CDR3 has 16 amino acids. V lost 1 base and J lost 4, with 15 bases in between. Germline V gives CDR1 SGHRS, CDR2 YFSETQ. Only in-frame clones appear in the TCRdb table, and some are missing; sequencing was by immunoSEQ multiplex PCR. The sample has some 120,000 clones, 80% to 90% seen once. The sequences come from peripheral blood, collected 28 days after the second AZD1222 dose. The sequence came from an adult who received the AZD1222 COVID-19 vaccine. The chain carries TRBV5-1 and TRBJ1-5; D might be TRBD1 (5 bases). The CDR3 region has the DNA TGCGCCAGCAGCTTGTGGGAAGTAGAGGGGAATCAGCCCCAGCATTTT. This encodes CASSLWEVEGNQPQHF.